The next 18 T cell receptor beta chains were all read from a single sample in a study of blood T cell repertoires in COVID-19. Repertoires were generated with immunoSEQ multiplex PCR, while TCRdb's copy carries only in-frame clones and drops some. The sample holds about 140,000 clones, under 90% seen once. Sequencing input: peripheral blood. These receptors came from a man between 65 and 85 years old who had recovered from COVID-19.

This chain links TRBV6-5 with TRBJ2-7; TRBD2 might be the D (6 bases). Germline loops: CDR1 MNHEY, CDR2 SVGAGI. This CDR3 spans 15 amino acids. V was cut by 0 bases and J by 2 bases, with 11 bases left in between. For the CDR3, the DNA is TGTGCCAGCAGTTACTCTTGGAGGGGCACCTACGAGCAGTACTTC. It translates to CASSYSWRGTYEQYF.

The chain carries TRBV27 and TRBJ2-3; the match to TRBD1 covers 7 bases. The CDR3 length is 16 residues. V was pared by 5 bases and J by 1 base, with 9 bases of the junction left unmatched. From germline, CDR1 is MNHEY and CDR2 SMNVEV (reference sequence). The DNA of the CDR3 is TGTGCCAGCAGTCCCCAGGGGGTCGGCGGCACAGATACGCAGTATTTT. Its translation: CASSPQGVGGTDTQYF.

This clone was seen just once. The V and J genes are TRBV5-1 and TRBJ2-5; TRBD2 agrees at 9 bases. This CDR3 has 14 residues. The J segment lost 6 bases and the V segment lost 4 bases, leaving 7 bases of the junction unmatched. The germline V gene encodes CDR1 SGHRS and CDR2 YFSETQ. The CDR3 nucleotides are TGCGCCAGCAGCGAGGGACTAGCAAGGCAGACCCAGTACTTC. Its translation: CASSEGLARQTQYF. Filled out from reference TRBV5-1 and TRBJ2-5, the complete variable domain reads KAGVTQTPRYLIKTRGQQVTLSCSPISGHRSVSWYQQTPGQGLQFLFEYFSETQRNKGNFPGRFSGRQFSNSRSEMNVSTLELGDSALYLCASSEGLARQTQYFGPGTRLLVL.

The chain has TRBV7-8 and TRBJ2-5; 8 nucleotides align to TRBD1. This CDR3 is built from 16 residues. V lost 5 bases, J lost 3 bases, and 11 bases stayed unmatched. Germline CDR1 is SGHVS and CDR2 is FQNEAQ. CDR3 residues: CASSRPTGGFEETQYF. In nucleotides, the CDR3 is TGTGCCAGCAGCCGGCCAACAGGGGGATTCGAAGAGACCCAGTACTTC. The whole variable domain, filled in from reference TRBV7-8 and TRBJ2-5, reads GAGVSQSPRYKVAKRGQDVALRCDPISGHVSLFWYQQALGQGPEFLTYFQNEAQLDKSGLPSDRFFAERPEGSVSTLKIQRTQQEDSAVYLCASSRPTGGFEETQYFGPGTRLLVL.

V is TRBV20-1 and J is TRBJ2-7, with 7 bases fitting TRBD1. In germline, CDR1 is DFQATT, CDR2 SNEGSKA (reference sequence). V was pared by 6 bases and J by 5 bases, with 4 bases of the junction left unmatched. CDR3 length: 11 amino acids. This CDR3 reads CSADRDHEQYF. CDR3 nucleotides: TGCAGTGCCGACAGGGACCACGAGCAGTACTTC.

The CDR3 region is CASSIARQGGTDTQYF. The CDR3 DNA reads as TGTGCCAGTAGTATAGCGAGACAGGGTGGCACAGATACGCAGTATTTT. This chain links TRBV19 with TRBJ2-3; TRBD1 agrees at 7 bases. Germline CDR1 is LNHDA and CDR2 is SQIVND (reference sequence). V dropped 1 base and J dropped 1; count of bases not matched to a gene: 5. This CDR3 has 16 amino acids.

The genes are TRBV29-1 and TRBJ2-7; no clear D gene. V was cut by 5 bases and J by 2 bases, with 16 bases left in between. Germline CDR1 SQVTM, CDR2 ANQGSEA. CDR3 length equals 14 residues. DNA of the CDR3: TGCAGCGTTAGAACCGGGTCTAAACCCTACGAGCAGTACTTC. It codes for CSVRTGSKPYEQYF.

This chain uses TRBV10-1 with TRBJ2-3, with a tentative D call TRBD1 (5 bases). Germline CDR1 WNHNN, CDR2 SYGVQD (reference sequence). Trimming took off 4 bases at V and 5 bases at J, with 16 bases between the two ends. CDR3 length: 15 residues. The CDR3 is CASSAGGWGVDTQYF. The CDR3 DNA follows: TGCGCCAGCAGTGCTGGCGGTTGGGGCGTAGATACGCAGTATTTT.

The chain carries TRBV27 and TRBJ2-5, with 7 nucleotides matching TRBD1. Germline loops: CDR1 MNHEY, CDR2 SMNVEV (reference sequence). This CDR3 comprises 14 residues. V lost 4 bases to trimming and J lost 2 bases; unmatched junction nucleotides: 4. For the CDR3, the DNA is TGTGCCAGCAGTTCCGCGGACAGGCAAGAGACCCAGTACTTC. Its protein product is CASSSADRQETQYF.

The chain is built from TRBV11-2 and TRBJ1-1, with D perhaps matching TRBD1 (5 bases). Germline CDR1 and CDR2: SGHAT and FQNNGV. V lost 8 bases and J lost 5, with 12 bases in between. The CDR3 is 12 amino acids. CDR3 bases: TGTGCCAGCGCGGGGGTGAGAACTGAAGCTTTCTTT. Protein: CASAGVRTEAFF.

CDR3 sequence: CASSFLASERATYEQYF. CDR3 DNA sequence: TGCGCCAGCAGCTTCCTCGCCAGCGAGCGGGCCACCTACGAGCAGTACTTC. V gene TRBV5-1 combines with J gene TRBJ2-7, with a possible D match to TRBD2 (6 bases). Trimming shortened V by 2 bases and J by 2 bases, and 20 bases separated the two germline ends. Germline assignment: CDR1 SGHRS and CDR2 YFSETQ. The CDR3 totals 17 residues.

The chain combines TRBV5-1 with TRBJ1-1; 7 bases are a match to TRBD1. The germline gives CDR1 SGHRS, CDR2 YFSETQ. J was trimmed by 1 base and V by 6 bases; bases with no gene match: 9. This CDR3 spans 15 amino acids. CDR3 DNA sequence: TGCGCCAGCATGACTGGGACAGATGAGAACACTGAAGCTTTCTTT. Amino acids: CASMTGTDENTEAFF.

The chain joins TRBV6-1 to TRBJ1-6; no definite D call. The germline V and J ends were trimmed by 1 base and 0 bases, with 7 bases remaining between them. There are 16 residues in the CDR3. Germline V gene data show CDR1 as MNHNS and CDR2 as SASEGT. In nucleotides, the CDR3 is TGTGCCAGCAGTGAAGTCGAGAGCTCCTATAATTCACCCCTCCACTTT. This sequence encodes CASSEVESSYNSPLHF.

The rearrangement uses TRBV27 and TRBJ1-2; 7 bases agree with TRBD1. CDR3 length: 14 amino acids. Germline assignment: CDR1 MNHEY and CDR2 SMNVEV (reference sequence). V was clipped by 6 bases and J by 4 bases; unmatched bases: 8. CDR3 coding DNA: TGTGCCAGCAGACGAACAGGGGATAGCTATGGCTACACCTTC. This sequence encodes CASRRTGDSYGYTF.

The chain links TRBV19 to TRBJ2-2; 7 positions match TRBD1. Germline V gene lookup returns CDR1 LNHDA and CDR2 SQIVND (reference sequence). The CDR3 is 15 amino acids. V gave up 5 bases and J gave up 5 bases; unmatched junction bases: 8. CDR3 nucleotide sequence: TGTGCCAGTAGTGTAACCGGGACAGAGACCGGGGAGCTGTTTTTT. Translating it yields CASSVTGTETGELFF. Variable domain in full (rest from reference TRBV19 and TRBJ2-2): DGGITQSPKYLFRKEGQNVTLSCEQNLNHDAMYWYRQDPGQGLRLIYYSQIVNDFQKGDIAEGYSVSREKKESFPLTVTSAQKNPTAFYLCASSVTGTETGELFFGEGSRLTVL.

The gene calls are TRBV5-1 and TRBJ1-4; no definite D call. The V gene lost 4 bases and the J gene lost 3 bases, with 13 bases spanning the gap. Germline CDR1 SGHRS, CDR2 YFSETQ. The CDR3 sequence is 15 residues long. CDR3 nucleotides: TGCGCCAGCAGCCTCTCTTCGGGGTCTAATGAAAAACTGTTTTTT. Its protein product is CASSLSSGSNEKLFF.

Only a few counts were recorded for this clone. The V and J genes are TRBV7-9 and TRBJ2-7, with 8 bases aligning to TRBD1. The J segment lost 1 base and the V segment lost 5 bases, leaving 7 bases of the junction unmatched. There are 15 residues in the CDR3. CDR1 and CDR2 from the germline V gene are SEHNR and FQNEAQ (reference sequence). CDR3: CASSLGTGRSYEQYF. CDR3 in DNA: TGTGCCAGCAGCCTGGGGACAGGTAGATCCTACGAGCAGTACTTC.

This chain uses TRBV19 with TRBJ2-2; 7 nucleotides agree with TRBD2. The V gene end was trimmed by 8 bases and the J gene end by 7 bases; junction bases not matched to a gene: 13. The CDR3 loop spans 15 amino acids. In germline, CDR1 is LNHDA, CDR2 SQIVND (reference sequence). In DNA, the CDR3 is TGTGCCAGTGGTACGCCCAGGACTAGTGTCGGGGAGCTGTTTTTT. Translating gives CASGTPRTSVGELFF.